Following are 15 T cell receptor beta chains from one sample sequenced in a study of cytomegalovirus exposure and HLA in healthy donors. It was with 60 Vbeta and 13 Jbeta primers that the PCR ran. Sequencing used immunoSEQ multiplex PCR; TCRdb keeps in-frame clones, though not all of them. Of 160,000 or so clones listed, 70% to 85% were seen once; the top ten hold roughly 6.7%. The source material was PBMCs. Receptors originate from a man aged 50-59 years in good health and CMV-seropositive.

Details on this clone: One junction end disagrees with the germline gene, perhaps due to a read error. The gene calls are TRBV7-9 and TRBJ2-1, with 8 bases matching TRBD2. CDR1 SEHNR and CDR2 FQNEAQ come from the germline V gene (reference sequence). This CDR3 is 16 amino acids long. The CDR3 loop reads CASSLTSAGVYNEQFF. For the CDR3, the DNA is TGTGCCAGTAGCTTAACATCAGCGGGAGTTTACAATGAGCAGTTCTTC.

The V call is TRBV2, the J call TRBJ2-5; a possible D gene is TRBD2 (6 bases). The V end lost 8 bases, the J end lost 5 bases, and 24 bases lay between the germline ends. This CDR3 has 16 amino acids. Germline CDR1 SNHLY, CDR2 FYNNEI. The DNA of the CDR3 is TGTGCCAGCGGCCATAGCAAACAGGTCGGAGGGGAGACCCAGTACTTC. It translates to CASGHSKQVGGETQYF.

The CDR3 loop is CASSLIYRGRSTGELFF. The CDR3 DNA follows: TGTGCCAGCAGCCTTATCTACAGGGGAAGGAGCACCGGGGAGCTGTTTTTT. The gene calls are TRBV7-9 and TRBJ2-2; 7 bases are shared with TRBD1. The junction had 13 bases not matched to a gene; V was cut back by 5 bases and J by 4 bases. There are 17 residues in the CDR3. Germline V gene sequence: CDR1 SEHNR, CDR2 FQNEAQ (reference sequence).

The CDR3 nucleotides are TGTGCCAGCAGCTCCCAAGGGGGTGGAAGGAGCGAGCAGTACTTC. Its translation: CASSSQGGGRSEQYF. V gene TRBV7-3 combines with J gene TRBJ2-7, with D maybe TRBD1 (6 bases). Trimming cost V 4 bases and J 6 bases, with 19 bases left between them. Germline CDR1 is SGHTA and CDR2 is FQGTGA. This CDR3 is 15 amino acids long.

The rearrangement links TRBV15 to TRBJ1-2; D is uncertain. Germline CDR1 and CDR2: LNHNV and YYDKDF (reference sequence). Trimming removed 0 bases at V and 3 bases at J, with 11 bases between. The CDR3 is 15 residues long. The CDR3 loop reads CATSRDDAGHYGYTF. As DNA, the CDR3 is TGTGCCACCAGCAGAGATGATGCGGGCCACTATGGCTACACCTTC.

The CDR3 is CASSAGTANTEAFF. CDR3 bases: TGTGCCAGCAGCGCCGGGACAGCAAACACTGAAGCTTTCTTT. The chain combines TRBV7-6 with TRBJ1-1, with 7 bases fitting TRBD1. V was clipped by 5 bases and J by 2 bases; unmatched bases: 5. The CDR3 has 14 amino acids. CDR1 and CDR2 (germline): SGHVS, FNYEAQ. Using reference TRBV7-6 and TRBJ1-1 for the parts outside the CDR3, the full variable domain is GAGVSQSPRYKVTKRGQDVALRCDPISGHVSLYWYRQALGQGPEFLTYFNYEAQQDKSGLPNDRFSAERPEGSISTLTIQRTEQRDSAMYRCASSAGTANTEAFFGQGTRLTVV.

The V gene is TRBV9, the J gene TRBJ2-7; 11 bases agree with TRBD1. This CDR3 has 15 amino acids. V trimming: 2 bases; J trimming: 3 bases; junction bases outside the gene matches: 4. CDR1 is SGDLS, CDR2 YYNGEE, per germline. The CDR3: CASSVGQGAFYEQYF. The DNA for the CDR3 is TGTGCCAGCAGCGTTGGACAGGGGGCCTTCTACGAGCAGTACTTC.

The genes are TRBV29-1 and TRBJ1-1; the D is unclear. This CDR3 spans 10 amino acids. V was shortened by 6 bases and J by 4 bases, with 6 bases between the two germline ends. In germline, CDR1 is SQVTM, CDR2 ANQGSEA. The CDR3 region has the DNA TGCAGCGTAGTTAGCACTGAAGCTTTCTTT. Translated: CSVVSTEAFF.

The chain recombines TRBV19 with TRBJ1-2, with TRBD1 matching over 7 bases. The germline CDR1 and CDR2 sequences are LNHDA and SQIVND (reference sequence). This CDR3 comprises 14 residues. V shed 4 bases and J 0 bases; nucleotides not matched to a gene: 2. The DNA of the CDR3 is TGTGCCAGTAGTACCGGGACAGCTAACTATGGCTACACCTTC. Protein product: CASSTGTANYGYTF.

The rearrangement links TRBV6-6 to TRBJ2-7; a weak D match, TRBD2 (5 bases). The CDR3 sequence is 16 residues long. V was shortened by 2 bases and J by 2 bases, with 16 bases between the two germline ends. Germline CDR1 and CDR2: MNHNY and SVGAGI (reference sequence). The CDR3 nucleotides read TGTGCCAGCAGTTACGTGGTGCGTCGGGATGCCTACGAGCAGTACGTC. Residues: CASSYVVRRDAYEQYV.

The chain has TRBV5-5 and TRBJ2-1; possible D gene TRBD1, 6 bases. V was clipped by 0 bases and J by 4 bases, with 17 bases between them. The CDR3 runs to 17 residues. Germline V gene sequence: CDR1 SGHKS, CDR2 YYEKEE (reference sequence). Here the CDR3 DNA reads TGTGCCAGCAGCTTGGCGGGCGTAGACAGGACATACAATGAGCAGTTCTTC. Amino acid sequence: CASSLAGVDRTYNEQFF.

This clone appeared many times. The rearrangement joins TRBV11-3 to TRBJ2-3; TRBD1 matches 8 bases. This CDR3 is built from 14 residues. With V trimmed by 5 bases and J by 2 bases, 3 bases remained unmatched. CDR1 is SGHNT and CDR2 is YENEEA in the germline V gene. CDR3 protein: CASSPDRVTDTQYF. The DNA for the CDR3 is TGTGCCAGCAGCCCGGACAGGGTCACAGATACGCAGTATTTT. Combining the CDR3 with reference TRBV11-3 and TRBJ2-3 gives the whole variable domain EAGVVQSPRYKIIEKKQPVAFWCNPISGHNTLYWYLQNLGQGPELLIRYENEEAVDDSQLPKDRFSAERLKGVDSTLKIQPAELGDSAVYLCASSPDRVTDTQYFGPGTRLTVL.

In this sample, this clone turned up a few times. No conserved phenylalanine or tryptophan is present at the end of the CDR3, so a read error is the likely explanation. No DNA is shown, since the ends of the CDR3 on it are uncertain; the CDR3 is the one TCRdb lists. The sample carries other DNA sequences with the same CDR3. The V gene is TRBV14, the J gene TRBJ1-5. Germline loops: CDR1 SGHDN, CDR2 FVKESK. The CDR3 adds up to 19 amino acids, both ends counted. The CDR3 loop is CASSQDITAAYISNQPHHL.

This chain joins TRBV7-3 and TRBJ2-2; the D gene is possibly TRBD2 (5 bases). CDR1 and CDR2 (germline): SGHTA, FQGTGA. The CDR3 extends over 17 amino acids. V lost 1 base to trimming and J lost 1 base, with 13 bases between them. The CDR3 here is CASSLSSRAENTGELFF. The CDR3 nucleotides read TGTGCCAGCAGCTTAAGCTCCCGAGCGGAGAACACCGGGGAGCTGTTTTTT.

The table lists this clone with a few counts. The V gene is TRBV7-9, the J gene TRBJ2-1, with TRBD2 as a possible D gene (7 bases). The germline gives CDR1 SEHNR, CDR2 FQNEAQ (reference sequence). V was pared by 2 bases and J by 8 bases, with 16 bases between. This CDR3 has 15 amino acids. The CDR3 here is CASSLLGGPGDEQFF. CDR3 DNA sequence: TGTGCCAGCAGCTTACTCGGGGGGCCGGGCGATGAGCAGTTCTTC.